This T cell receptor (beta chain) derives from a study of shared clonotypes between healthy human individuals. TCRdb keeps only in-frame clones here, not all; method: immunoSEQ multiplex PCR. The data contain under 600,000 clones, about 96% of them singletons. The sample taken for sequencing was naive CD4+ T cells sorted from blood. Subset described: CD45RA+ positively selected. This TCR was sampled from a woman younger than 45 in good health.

The DNA for the CDR3 is TGTGCCAGCAGGTGGCGGGGGGGGGCCACAGATACGCAGTATTTT. Its protein is CASRWRGGATDTQYF. This chain connects TRBV11-2 to TRBJ2-3; 9 bases are shared with TRBD2. After removal of 6 bases from V and 2 bases from J, the junction contained 6 bases not matched to a gene. The germline V gene has CDR1 SGHAT and CDR2 FQNNGV. The CDR3 sequence is 15 residues long.